The 2 T cell receptor beta chains reported below all come from one sample, sequenced in a study of OX40 agonist ivuxolimab in advanced cancers. Sequencing was performed with immunoSEQ multiplex PCR; in TCRdb, only in-frame clones are kept and a portion is missing. The table records 55,000 to 85,000 clones, 80% of them present only once. Specimen: CD4+ or CD8+ T cells sorted from blood, collected in a trial of the OX40 agonist ivuxolimab. These receptors originate from an adult with an advanced solid tumor such as melanoma, head and neck, liver or kidney cancer.

The rearrangement links TRBV2 to TRBJ2-2; 11 nucleotides align to TRBD2. The CDR3 runs 16 residues. Germline-derived CDR1 and CDR2 are SNHLY and FYNNEI. Trimming at V came to 6 bases and at J to 5 bases, leaving 8 bases not matched to a gene. This CDR3 is CASSGIAGGLTGELFF. The DNA for the CDR3 is TGTGCCAGCAGCGGAATAGCGGGGGGGCTTACCGGGGAGCTGTTTTTT.

The chain uses TRBV18 and TRBJ1-2; possible D gene TRBD1, 5 bases. Germline loops: CDR1 KGHSH, CDR2 LQKENI. V lost 3 bases, J lost 13 bases, and 18 bases lay in between. The CDR3 loop spans 13 amino acids. The CDR3 sequence is CASSPARDPLFTF. The CDR3 nucleotides are TGTGCCAGCTCACCCGCCAGGGACCCATTATTCACCTTC.